The T cell receptor (beta chain) described here comes from a study of post-analysis software for immune sequencing data. Background on the study: As for disease course, relapsing-remitting, secondary progressive and progressive-relapsing multiple sclerosis were all included.

Included in the TCR beta cDNA libraries were unique molecular identifiers. T cells, about 0.95 to 11 million of them, yielded around 460,000 cDNA molecules. TCRdb recomputed calls from the PCR reads with MiXCR, one row per CDR3 protein. The data show about 160,000 distinct CDR3 sequences, with roughly 34% seen just once and 25% to 35% held by the top ten. Looked up from germline, CDR1 is SGHAT and CDR2 is FQDESV (reference sequence). The V gene end was trimmed by 5 bases and the J gene end by 7 bases; junction bases not matched to a gene: 8. The CDR3 spans 16 residues. This clonotype was seen a handful of times. The antigen remains unidentified. Study-level results: Versus controls, multiple sclerosis patients showed significantly lower diversity (normalized Chao1). TRBV5-6, TRBV5-1 and TRBV20-1 belonged to a set of a handful of TRBV segments that were more frequent in patients than controls.

The J gene is TRBJ2-1, the V gene TRBV11-1; TRBD2 aligns across 13 bases. Sequencing was performed on blood, taken after autologous hematopoietic stem cell transplantation. This TCR came from a girl aged 5-17 years with multiple sclerosis. CDR3 DNA: TGTGCCAGCAGCCACGGACTAGCGGGAGATAGGAATGAGCAGTTCTTC. This encodes CASSHGLAGDRNEQFF.